This T cell receptor (beta chain) was recorded in a study of OX40 agonist ivuxolimab in advanced cancers. Study-wide points: Expanded peripheral T-cell antigen specificity went undetermined.

A remark on this clone: The antigen remains unidentified.

This CDR3 has 14 residues. The V and J ends lost 5 bases and 1 base respectively, with 11 bases between them. Looked up from germline, CDR1 is SGHTA and CDR2 is FQGTGA. TCRdb keeps only in-frame clones here, not all; method: immunoSEQ multiplex PCR. The profile covers around 92,000 clones, with approximately 84% appearing a single time and around 2.7% taken by the ten largest. The clonotype was recovered from an adult with an advanced solid tumor such as melanoma, head and neck, liver or kidney cancer. Sequenced material: CD4+ or CD8+ T cells sorted from blood, taken in a trial of the OX40 agonist ivuxolimab. The genes are TRBV7-3 and TRBJ1-1; D gene uncertain. The CDR3 nucleotides are TGTGCCAGCAGCCCAATAGGATCGAACACTGAAGCTTTCTTT. It encodes CASSPIGSNTEAFF.